One sample yielded the 8 T cell receptor beta chains listed below, sequenced in a study of cytomegalovirus exposure and HLA in healthy donors. Both 60 Vbeta primers and 13 Jbeta primers went into the PCR. Method: immunoSEQ multiplex PCR; TCRdb's copy keeps in-frame clones and lacks some. The sample lists about 120,000 clones, around 79% occurring once. Sequencing used PBMCs. These receptor sequences come from a woman in her 40s in good health and CMV-seronegative.

The chain is built from TRBV6-5 and TRBJ2-1, with D maybe TRBD2 (6 bases). The CDR3 has 15 amino acids. V was trimmed by 2 bases and J by 2 bases, leaving 10 bases between them. The germline gives CDR1 MNHEY, CDR2 SVGAGI. CDR3 DNA: TGTGCCAGCAGTTACGTCCGCGGGGCCTACAATGAGCAGTTCTTC. This codes for CASSYVRGAYNEQFF.

Regarding this clone: Other DNA sequences in the sample encode the same CDR3. The gene calls are TRBV11-2 and TRBJ2-7; possible D gene TRBD1, 6 bases. V lost 5 bases and J 5 bases, leaving 10 bases between the germline ends. The CDR3 consists of 12 residues. CDR1 and CDR2 from the germline V gene are SGHAT and FQNNGV. CDR3 loop: CASSPDRNEQYF. CDR3 coding DNA: TGTGCCAGCAGCCCCGACAGGAACGAGCAGTACTTC.

The chain has TRBV28 and TRBJ2-1; 10 nucleotides agree with TRBD1. Germline V gives CDR1 MDHEN, CDR2 SYDVKM. This CDR3 has 16 amino acids. Losses at the gene ends were 5 bases for V and 3 bases for J; bases not matched to a gene: 7. CDR3 protein: CASSRRQGARYNEQFF. The CDR3 nucleotides are TGTGCCAGCAGTCGGAGACAGGGGGCGCGCTACAATGAGCAGTTCTTC. The full variable domain, rest sourced from reference TRBV28 and TRBJ2-1, is DVKVTQSSRYLVKRTGEKVFLECVQDMDHENMFWYRQDPGLGLRLIYFSYDVKMKEKGDIPEGYSVSREKKERFSLILESASTNQTSMYLCASSRRQGARYNEQFFGPGTRLTVL.

This clone turned up a few times. The J gene is TRBJ1-2, the V gene TRBV6-5; possibly TRBD1 for D (5 bases). V was trimmed by 5 bases and J by 8 bases, leaving 21 bases between them. The germline gives CDR1 MNHEY, CDR2 SVGAGI. The CDR3 contains 15 residues. The CDR3 region has the DNA TGTGCCAGCAGTCTTGCCTTCGGGGGGGGTGTGGGCTACACCTTC. This codes for CASSLAFGGGVGYTF.

The rearrangement uses TRBV5-1 and TRBJ2-5; D gene ambiguous. The germline V gene encodes CDR1 SGHRS and CDR2 YFSETQ. V lost 2 bases and J 2 bases, leaving 7 bases between the germline ends. The CDR3 consists of 13 residues. CDR3 coding DNA: TGCGCCAGCAGCTTCCAGGTACAAGAGACCCAGTACTTC. It translates to CASSFQVQETQYF.

The sample holds one count of this clone. The rearrangement joins TRBV29-1 to TRBJ1-3, with 10 bases aligning to TRBD1. This CDR3 comprises 15 residues. Losses at the gene ends were 5 bases for V and 4 bases for J; bases not matched to a gene: 8. Germline CDR1 and CDR2: SQVTM and ANQGSEA. The CDR3 is CSVLTGTGDGNTIYF. The CDR3 DNA reads as TGCAGCGTTCTTACCGGGACAGGGGACGGAAACACCATATATTTT.

This chain uses TRBV27 with TRBJ1-5, with 9 bases that match TRBD1. The length of the CDR3 is 15 residues. J lost 7 bases, V lost 2 bases, and 6 bases had no gene match. Germline CDR1 MNHEY, CDR2 SMNVEV (reference sequence). Here the CDR3 reads CASSLVGQGFQPQHF. Here the CDR3 DNA reads TGTGCCAGCAGTTTAGTGGGACAGGGTTTCCAGCCCCAGCATTTT.

The chain combines TRBV6-1 with TRBJ2-7; a possible D gene is TRBD2 (5 bases). In germline, CDR1 is MNHNS, CDR2 SASEGT. The V end lost 2 bases, the J end lost 1 base, and 12 bases lay between the germline ends. The CDR3 is made up of 15 amino acids. CDR3 sequence reads: CASSESEGASYEQYF. CDR3 sequence (DNA): TGTGCCAGCAGTGAAAGTGAGGGTGCATCCTACGAGCAGTACTTC.